This TCR beta chain was sequenced for a study of blood T cell repertoires in COVID-19 (dated by TCRdb to about 2020). General notes on the study: Samples from collaborators originated in the United States, Italy and Spain and spanned both the acute and convalescent phases of COVID-19. The repertoires were made available in a free public database intended to serve as a resource for research on the immune response to SARS-CoV-2. Where available, HLA class I and class II types were obtained from metadata supplied by the sample provider rather than from assay-based typing. The prospective study material was composed of cDNA or gDNA derived from T cells, B-cell-depleted T cells, or PBMCs. Nearly every sample came with metadata listing a de-identified subject ID, COVID-19 status, age in years and sex. The samples were drawn from two sources: the first 160 participants of the ongoing ImmuneRACE study, and 950 to 1,500 subjects contributed by 6 global collaborators. Deeply sampled blood TCRbeta repertoires from subjects exposed to, actively infected with, or recovered from COVID-19 were included in the dataset. What the study reported, not specific to this receptor: Clinical and demographic metadata were provided uncurated, with the amount varying by source and participant.

V is shortened by 5 bases, J by 4 bases, and the region joining them spans 12 bases. Counted from cysteine to phenylalanine, this CDR3 has 13 amino acids. Only the CDR3 DNA stays, 39 bases, in frame from base 1. The germline V gene (reference sequence) provides CDR1 LNHDA and CDR2 SQIVND. TCRbeta CDR3 regions were amplified from genomic DNA using the immunoSEQ Assay, a bias-controlled multiplex PCR. The paper's processing steps were these. Nucleated cell counts per sample were estimated from amplification of reference gene primers within the assay. To quantify the absolute abundance of each unique TCRbeta CDR3 rearrangement, sequence reads were collapsed and filtered. For each sample, productive Simpson clonality was calculated by taking the square root of Simpson's diversity index across productive rearrangements. In TCRdb, the immuneACCESS table is reduced to in-frame sequences with V and J assigned. These tables do not hold every clone; where another copy was compared, an unresolved V gene accounts for under half, and the others remain unexplained. V and J calls and clone size are copied from that table; D and trimming were computed from the DNA. The sample table holds 95,000 to 100,000 clones, of which over 80% were seen once. The ten largest clones add up to about 18% of the sample.

Whole blood was collected in K2EDTA tubes by collaborating institutions according to the institutions' own protocols. Collaborator samples were shipped for TCRbeta analysis as frozen whole blood, isolated PBMCs, or DNA extracted from either sample type. On this clone itself: Its antigen target is currently unknown. Base qualities are not at hand, and no much larger clone is one base apart.

This receptor was identified in a man between 50 and 59 years old with acute or convalescent COVID-19. The source material was peripheral blood. Recombination joined TRBV19 with TRBJ2-7, and TRBD1 may be the D gene, going by 6 matching bases. The nucleotide sequence is given as TGTGCCAGTAGTCAGGACAGAGGATACGAGCAGTACTTC. Its protein reads: CASSQDRGYEQYF.